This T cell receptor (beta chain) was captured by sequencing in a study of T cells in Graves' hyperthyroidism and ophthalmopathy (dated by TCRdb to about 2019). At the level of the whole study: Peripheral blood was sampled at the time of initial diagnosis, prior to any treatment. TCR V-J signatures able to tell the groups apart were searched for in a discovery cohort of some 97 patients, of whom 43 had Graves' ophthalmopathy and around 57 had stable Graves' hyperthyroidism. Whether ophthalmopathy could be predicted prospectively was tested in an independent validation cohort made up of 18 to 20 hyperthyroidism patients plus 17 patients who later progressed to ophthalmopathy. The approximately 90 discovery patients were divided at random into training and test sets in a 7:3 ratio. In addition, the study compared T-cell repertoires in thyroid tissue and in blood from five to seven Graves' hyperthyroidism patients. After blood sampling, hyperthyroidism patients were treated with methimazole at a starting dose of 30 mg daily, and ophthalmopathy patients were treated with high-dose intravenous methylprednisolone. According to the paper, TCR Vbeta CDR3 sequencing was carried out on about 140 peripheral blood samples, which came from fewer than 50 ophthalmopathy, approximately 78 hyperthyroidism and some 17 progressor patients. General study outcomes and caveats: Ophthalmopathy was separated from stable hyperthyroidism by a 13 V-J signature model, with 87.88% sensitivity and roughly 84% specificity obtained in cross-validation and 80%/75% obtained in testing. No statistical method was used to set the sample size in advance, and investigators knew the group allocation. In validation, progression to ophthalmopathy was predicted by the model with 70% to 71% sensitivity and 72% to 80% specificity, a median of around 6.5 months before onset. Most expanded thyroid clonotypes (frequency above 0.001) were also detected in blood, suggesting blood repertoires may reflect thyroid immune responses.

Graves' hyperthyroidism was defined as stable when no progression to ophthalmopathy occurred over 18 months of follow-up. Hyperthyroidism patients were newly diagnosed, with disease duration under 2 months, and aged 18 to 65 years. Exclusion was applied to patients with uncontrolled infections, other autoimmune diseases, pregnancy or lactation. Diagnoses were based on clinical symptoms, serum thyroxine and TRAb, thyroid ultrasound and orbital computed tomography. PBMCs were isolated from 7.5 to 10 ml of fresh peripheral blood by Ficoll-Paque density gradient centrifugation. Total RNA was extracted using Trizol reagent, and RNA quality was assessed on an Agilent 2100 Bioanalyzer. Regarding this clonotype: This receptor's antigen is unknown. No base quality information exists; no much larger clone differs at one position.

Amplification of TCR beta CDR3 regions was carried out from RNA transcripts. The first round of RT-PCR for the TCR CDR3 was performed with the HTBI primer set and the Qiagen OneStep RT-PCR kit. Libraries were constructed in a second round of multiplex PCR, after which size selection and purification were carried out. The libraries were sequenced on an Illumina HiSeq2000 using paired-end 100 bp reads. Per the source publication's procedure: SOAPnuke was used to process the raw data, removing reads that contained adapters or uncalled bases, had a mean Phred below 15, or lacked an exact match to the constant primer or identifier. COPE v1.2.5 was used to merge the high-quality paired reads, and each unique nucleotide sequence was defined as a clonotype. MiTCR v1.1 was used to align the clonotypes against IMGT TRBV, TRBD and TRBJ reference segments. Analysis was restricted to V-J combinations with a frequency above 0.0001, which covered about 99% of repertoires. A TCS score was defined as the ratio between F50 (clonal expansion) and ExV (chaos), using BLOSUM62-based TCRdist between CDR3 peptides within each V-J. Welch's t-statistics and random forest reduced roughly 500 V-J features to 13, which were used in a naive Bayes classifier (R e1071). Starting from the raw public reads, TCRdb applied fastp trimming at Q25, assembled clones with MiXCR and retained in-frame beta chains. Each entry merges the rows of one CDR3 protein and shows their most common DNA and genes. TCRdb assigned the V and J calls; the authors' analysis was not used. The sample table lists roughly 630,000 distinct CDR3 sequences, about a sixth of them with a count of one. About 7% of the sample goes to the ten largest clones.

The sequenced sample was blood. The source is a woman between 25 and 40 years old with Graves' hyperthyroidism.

The DNA sequence is given as TGCAGTTTGGGGAGGAGCTCCTATAATTCACCCCTCCACTTT. The encoded protein is CSLGRSSYNSPLHF. Recombination linked TRBV20-1 to TRBJ1-6; the D gene is not confidently resolved. The germline V gene encodes CDR1 DFQATT and CDR2 SNEGSKA (reference sequence). The CDR3 contains 14 residues, cysteine and phenylalanine counted. Just CDR3 DNA is preserved here, 42 bases in frame from base 1. Relative to germline, V is 8 bases shorter and J is 0 bases shorter, with 11 bases between their ends.